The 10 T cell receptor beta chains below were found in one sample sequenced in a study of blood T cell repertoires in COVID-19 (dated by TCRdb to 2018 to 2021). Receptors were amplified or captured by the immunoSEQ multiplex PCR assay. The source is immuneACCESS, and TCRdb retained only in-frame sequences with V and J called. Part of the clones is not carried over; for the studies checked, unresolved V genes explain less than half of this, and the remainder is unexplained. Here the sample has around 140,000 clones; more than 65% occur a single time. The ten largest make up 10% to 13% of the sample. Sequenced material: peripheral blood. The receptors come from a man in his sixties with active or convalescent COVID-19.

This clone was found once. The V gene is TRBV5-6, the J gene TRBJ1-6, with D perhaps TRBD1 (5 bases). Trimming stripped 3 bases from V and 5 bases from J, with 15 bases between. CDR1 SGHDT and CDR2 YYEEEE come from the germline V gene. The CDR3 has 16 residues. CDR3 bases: TGTGCCAGCAGCTGGTCGTCCAGGGCGAATAATTCACCCCTCCACTTT. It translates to CASSWSSRANNSPLHF.

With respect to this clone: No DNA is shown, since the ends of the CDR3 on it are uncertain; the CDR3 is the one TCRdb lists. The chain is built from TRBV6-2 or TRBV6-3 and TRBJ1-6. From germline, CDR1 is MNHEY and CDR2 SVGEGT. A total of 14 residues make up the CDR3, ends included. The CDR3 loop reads CASSTSTRGSPLHF.

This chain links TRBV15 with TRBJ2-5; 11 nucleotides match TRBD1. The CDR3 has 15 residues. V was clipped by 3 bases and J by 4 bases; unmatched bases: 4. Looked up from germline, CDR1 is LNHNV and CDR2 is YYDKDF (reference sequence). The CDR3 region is CATSRGQGEGETQYF. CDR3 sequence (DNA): TGTGCCACCAGCAGGGGACAGGGGGAAGGAGAGACCCAGTACTTC.

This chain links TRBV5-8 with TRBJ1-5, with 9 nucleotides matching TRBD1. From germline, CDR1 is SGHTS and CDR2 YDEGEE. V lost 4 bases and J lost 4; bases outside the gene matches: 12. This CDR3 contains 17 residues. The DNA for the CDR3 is TGTGCCAGCAGCGACTGGGACAGGGCCCTCTTTAATCAGCCCCAGCATTTT. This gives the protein CASSDWDRALFNQPQHF.

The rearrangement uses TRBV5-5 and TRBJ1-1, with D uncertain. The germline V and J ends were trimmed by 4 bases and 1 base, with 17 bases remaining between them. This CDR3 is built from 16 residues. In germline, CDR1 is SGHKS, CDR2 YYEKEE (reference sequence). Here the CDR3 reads CASSPEHFVANTEAFF. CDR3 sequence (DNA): TGTGCCAGCAGCCCGGAGCATTTTGTGGCGAACACTGAAGCTTTCTTT.

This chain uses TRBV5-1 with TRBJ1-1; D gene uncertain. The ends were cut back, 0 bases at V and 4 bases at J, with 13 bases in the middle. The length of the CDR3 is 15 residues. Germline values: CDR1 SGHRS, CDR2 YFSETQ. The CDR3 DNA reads TGCGCCAGCAGCTTGGCCAGGCAGCGGACCACTGAAGCTTTCTTT. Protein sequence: CASSLARQRTTEAFF.

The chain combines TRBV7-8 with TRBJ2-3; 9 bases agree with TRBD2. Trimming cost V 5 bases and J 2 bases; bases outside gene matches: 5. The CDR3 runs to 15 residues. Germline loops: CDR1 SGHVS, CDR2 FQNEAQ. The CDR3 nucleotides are TGTGCCAGCAGCCCTAGCGGGACCACCACAGATACGCAGTATTTT. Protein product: CASSPSGTTTDTQYF. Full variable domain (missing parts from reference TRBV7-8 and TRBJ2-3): GAGVSQSPRYKVAKRGQDVALRCDPISGHVSLFWYQQALGQGPEFLTYFQNEAQLDKSGLPSDRFFAERPEGSVSTLKIQRTQQEDSAVYLCASSPSGTTTDTQYFGPGTRLTVL.

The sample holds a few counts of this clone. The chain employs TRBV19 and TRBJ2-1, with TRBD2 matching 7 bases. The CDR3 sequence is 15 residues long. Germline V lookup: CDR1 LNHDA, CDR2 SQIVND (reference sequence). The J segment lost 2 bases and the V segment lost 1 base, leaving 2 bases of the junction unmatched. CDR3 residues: CASSIVAGAYNEQFF. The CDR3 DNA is TGTGCCAGTAGTATAGTGGCGGGGGCCTACAATGAGCAGTTCTTC. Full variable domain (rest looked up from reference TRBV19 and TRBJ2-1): DGGITQSPKYLFRKEGQNVTLSCEQNLNHDAMYWYRQDPGQGLRLIYYSQIVNDFQKGDIAEGYSVSREKKESFPLTVTSAQKNPTAFYLCASSIVAGAYNEQFFGPGTRLTVL.

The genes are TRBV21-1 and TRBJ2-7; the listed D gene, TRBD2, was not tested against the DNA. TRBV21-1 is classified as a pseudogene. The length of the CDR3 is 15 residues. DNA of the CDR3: TGTGCCAGCAGCAAAAAGCGGAGCTTCTCCTACGAGCAGTACGTC. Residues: CASSKKRSFSYEQYV.

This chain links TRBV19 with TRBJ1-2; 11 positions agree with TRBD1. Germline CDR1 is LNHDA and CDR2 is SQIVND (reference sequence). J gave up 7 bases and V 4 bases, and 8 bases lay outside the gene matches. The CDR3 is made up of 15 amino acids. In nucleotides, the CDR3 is TGTGCCAGTAGTACCCCGGACAGGGGGCATTTTGGCTACACCTTC. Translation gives CASSTPDRGHFGYTF.